Listed below are T cell receptor beta chains from one sample, sequenced in a study of blood T cell repertoires in COVID-19. Assay used: immunoSEQ multiplex PCR; TCRdb lists only in-frame clones, some missing. Found here are 150,000 to 200,000 clones, 86% of them singletons; the top ten hold approximately 6.5%. The sample comprised peripheral blood. The receptors shown here come from a woman older than 75 in a cohort sampled during active or convalescent COVID-19. The CDR3 runs from the conserved cysteine through the conserved F or W.

v_call	j_call	cdr3_aa
TRBV3-1/TRBV3-2	TRBJ1-6	CASRQTGGGLGGSPLHF
TRBV28	TRBJ1-2	CASTPAGRALIYGYTF
TRBV11-3	TRBJ2-5	CASSRDNLQETQYF
TRBV5-1	TRBJ2-2	CASSLQGGGTGELFF
TRBV28	TRBJ2-1	CASRPRAGGRDEQFF
TRBV2	TRBJ2-3	CASSGGQRTDTQYF
TRBV11-2	TRBJ1-5	CASSLDPVGSAQHF
TRBV6-5	TRBJ2-5	CASSYRLAGIAETQYF
TRBV4-1	TRBJ1-2	CASGGNGYTF
TRBV7-7	TRBJ2-3	CASSSLSSTDTQYF
TRBV10-3	TRBJ1-5	CASGRGGRGPQHF
TRBV27	TRBJ1-6	CASSPSTGGSSPLHF
TRBV19	TRBJ2-5	CASRSSGETQYF
TRBV5-1	TRBJ2-3	CASNLAGGPSDTQYF
TRBV11-2	TRBJ1-4	CASRSVARRTTNEKLFF
TRBV20-1	TRBJ2-2	CSARRGGELFF
TRBV3-1/TRBV3-2	TRBJ2-2	CATRGPGTGELFF
TRBV3-1/TRBV3-2	TRBJ2-5	CASSGLAGQETQYF
TRBV28	TRBJ1-2	CASRAGVYGYTF
TRBV6-5	TRBJ1-5	CASRTGGGQPQHF
TRBV5-1	TRBJ1-1	CASSLSTGGNTEAFF
TRBV10-3	TRBJ1-1	CAISDSGGAGTEAFF
TRBV2	TRBJ1-2	CASRTGLPYGYTF
TRBV19	TRBJ1-1	CASKAAGGRSMNTEAFF
TRBV24-1	TRBJ2-7	CATSDSSGAHTYEQYF
TRBV30	TRBJ2-5	CAWSVRRLRGRETQYF
TRBV27	TRBJ2-3	CASRKQGAGWTDTQYF
TRBV7-9	TRBJ2-2	CASSLGGGGELFF
TRBV20-1	TRBJ1-3	CSATTGNTIYF
TRBV19	TRBJ1-5	CASMQGHQPQHF
TRBV7-2	TRBJ1-2	CASSPDRNYGYTF
TRBV5-3	TRBJ1-5	CARSLAVLQGSGFGNQPQHF
TRBV11-2	TRBJ2-5	CASSRSVHLETQYF
TRBV19	TRBJ1-3	CASSINDAMGNTIYF
TRBV29-1	TRBJ1-1	CSGDSKEMNTEAFF
TRBV2	TRBJ1-6	CASRQGSFGISPLHF